What follows is one T cell receptor (beta chain) and its context. The antigen is undetermined. Trimming cost V 6 bases and J 8 bases, with 20 bases left between them. The V gene's germline CDR1 is MNHEY and CDR2 SMNVEV (reference sequence). The CDR3 is 15 amino acids. This entry comes from a study of T-cell memory formation after mild COVID-19. Sample barcodes and UMIs were carried by the TCR alpha and TCR beta cDNA libraries that 5'RACE generated with constant-segment primers. TCRdb recomputed calls from the 5' RACE reads with MiXCR, one row per CDR3 protein. The table has more than 150,000 distinct CDR3 sequences, 20% to 25% seen once. General study results and limits: Memory from before infection featured some responding clones, which suggests cross-reactive memory joined. SARS-CoV-2 specificity was not confirmed for second-wave clones peaking on day 37.

This clonotype originated in an adult woman who had mild COVID-19 (a few samples of this study predate the infection). Cell type and time point are not known. The sample consisted of PBMCs or a T cell subset sorted from them (not recorded which). This sequence joins TRBV27 and TRBJ2-1; D perhaps matches TRBD2 (7 bases). As DNA, the CDR3 is TGTGCCAGCAGCGCGGGGGCTAGTTGGTTCGATGAGCAGTTCTTC. It translates to CASSAGASWFDEQFF.